The sequence of this T cell receptor (beta chain) was determined in a study of blood T cell repertoires in COVID-19. On the study more broadly: COVID-19 samples collected from the United States, Italy and Spain covered acute and convalescent phases. In each case, the material was cDNA or gDNA derived from T cells, B-cell-depleted T cells, or PBMCs.

CDR3 length: 13 amino acids. V shed 9 bases and J shed 4 bases, with 13 bases lying between them. CDR1 and CDR2 from the germline V gene are WNHNN and SYGVQD (reference sequence). In the original analysis: Using reference gene primer amplification, nucleated cell counts were estimated. Method: immunoSEQ multiplex PCR; TCRdb's copy keeps in-frame clones and lacks some. The V and J calls and clone size are taken from that table; D and trimming were inferred from the DNA. The sample includes 200,000 or so clones, about four fifths seen only once; the top ten take over 9.5%. The chain uses TRBV10-1 and TRBJ2-1, with D maybe TRBD2 (6 bases). The sample was peripheral blood. This receptor was identified in a woman older than 75 with acute or convalescent COVID-19. The CDR3 region is CARRDSPYNEQFF. The CDR3 region has the DNA TGCGCCAGGCGGGACTCCCCATACAATGAGCAGTTCTTC.